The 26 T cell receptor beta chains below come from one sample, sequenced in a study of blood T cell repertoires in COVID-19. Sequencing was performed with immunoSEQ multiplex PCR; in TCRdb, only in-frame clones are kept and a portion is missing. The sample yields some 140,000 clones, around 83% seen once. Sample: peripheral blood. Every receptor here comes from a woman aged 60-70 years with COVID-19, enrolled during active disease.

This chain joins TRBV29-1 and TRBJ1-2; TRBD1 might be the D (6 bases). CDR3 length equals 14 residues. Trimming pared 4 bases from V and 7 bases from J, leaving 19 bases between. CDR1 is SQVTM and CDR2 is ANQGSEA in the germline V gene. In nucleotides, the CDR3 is TGCAGCGTTGCCTTGATCACAGGGTCGGGTGGCTACACCTTC. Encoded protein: CSVALITGSGGYTF.

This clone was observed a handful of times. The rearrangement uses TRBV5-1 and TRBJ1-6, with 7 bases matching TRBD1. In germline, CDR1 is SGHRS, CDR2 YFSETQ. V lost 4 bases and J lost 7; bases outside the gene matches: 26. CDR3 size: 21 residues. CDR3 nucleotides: TGCGCCAGCAGCGAAATTTGGCCGGGACAGCCATACCGGGAAGCAAATTCACCCCTCCACTTT. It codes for CASSEIWPGQPYREANSPLHF.

The CDR3 DNA reads TGTGCCAGCAGCGGAAACCTCAGGGGGGAGGGCTACACCTTC. Translated: CASSGNLRGEGYTF. The chain carries TRBV6-5 and TRBJ1-2, with 7 nucleotides matching TRBD1. This CDR3 spans 14 amino acids. Germline trimming cut 6 bases from V and 8 bases from J; bases unmatched to any gene: 12. Germline assignment: CDR1 MNHEY and CDR2 SVGAGI.

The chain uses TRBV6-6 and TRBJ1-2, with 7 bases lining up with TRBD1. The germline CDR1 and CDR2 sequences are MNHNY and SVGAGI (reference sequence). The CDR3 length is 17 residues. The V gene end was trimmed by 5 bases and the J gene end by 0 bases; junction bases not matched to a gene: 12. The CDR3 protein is CASSHGRQGASNYGYTF. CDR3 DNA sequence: TGTGCCAGCAGTCACGGGAGACAGGGAGCTTCTAACTATGGCTACACCTTC.

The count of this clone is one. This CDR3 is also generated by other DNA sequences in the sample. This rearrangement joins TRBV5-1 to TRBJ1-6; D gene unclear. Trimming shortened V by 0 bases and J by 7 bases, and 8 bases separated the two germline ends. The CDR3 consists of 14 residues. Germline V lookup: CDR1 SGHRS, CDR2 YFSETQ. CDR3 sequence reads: CASSLDSRNSPLHF. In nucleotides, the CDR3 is TGCGCCAGCAGCTTGGACAGCCGGAATTCACCCCTCCACTTT. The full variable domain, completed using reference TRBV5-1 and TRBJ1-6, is KAGVTQTPRYLIKTRGQQVTLSCSPISGHRSVSWYQQTPGQGLQFLFEYFSETQRNKGNFPGRFSGRQFSNSRSEMNVSTLELGDSALYLCASSLDSRNSPLHFGNGTRLTVT.

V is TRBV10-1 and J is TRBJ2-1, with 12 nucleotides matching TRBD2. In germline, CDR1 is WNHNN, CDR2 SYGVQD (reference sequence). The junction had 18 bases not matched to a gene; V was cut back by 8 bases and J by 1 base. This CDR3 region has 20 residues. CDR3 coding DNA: TGCGCCAGCCGACCATTCACCGGGACTAGCGGGCAGATATCCTACAATGAGCAGTTCTTC. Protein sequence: CASRPFTGTSGQISYNEQFF.

CDR3 amino acids: CASSRTRTQATDTQYF. The CDR3 DNA reads as TGTGCCAGCAGCCGGACCCGGACTCAAGCCACAGATACGCAGTATTTT. The chain has TRBV4-2 and TRBJ2-3, with D possibly TRBD2 on 5 matching bases. The germline V gene has CDR1 LGHNA and CDR2 YNFKEQ. Trimming removed 4 bases at V and 2 bases at J, with 16 bases between. The CDR3 spans 16 residues.

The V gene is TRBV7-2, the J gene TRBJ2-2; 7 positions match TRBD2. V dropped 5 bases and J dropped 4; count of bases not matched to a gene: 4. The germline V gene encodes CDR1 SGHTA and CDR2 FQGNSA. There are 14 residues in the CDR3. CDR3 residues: CASSASGGTGELFF. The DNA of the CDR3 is TGTGCCAGCAGCGCCTCGGGGGGCACCGGGGAGCTGTTTTTT.

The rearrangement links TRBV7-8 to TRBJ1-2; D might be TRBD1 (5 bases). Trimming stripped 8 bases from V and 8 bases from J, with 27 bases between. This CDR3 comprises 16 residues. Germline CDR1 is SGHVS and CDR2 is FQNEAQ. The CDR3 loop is CASRPWGGVAQEGYTF. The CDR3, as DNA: TGTGCCAGCCGGCCCTGGGGGGGTGTGGCCCAGGAGGGCTACACCTTC. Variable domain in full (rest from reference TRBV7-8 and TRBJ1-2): GAGVSQSPRYKVAKRGQDVALRCDPISGHVSLFWYQQALGQGPEFLTYFQNEAQLDKSGLPSDRFFAERPEGSVSTLKIQRTQQEDSAVYLCASRPWGGVAQEGYTFGSGTRLTVV.

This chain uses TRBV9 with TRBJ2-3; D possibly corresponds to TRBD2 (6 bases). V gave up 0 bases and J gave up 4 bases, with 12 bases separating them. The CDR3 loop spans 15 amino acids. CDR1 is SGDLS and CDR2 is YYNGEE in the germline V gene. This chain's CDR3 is CASSVGGVRADTQYF. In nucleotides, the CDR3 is TGTGCCAGCAGCGTAGGGGGGGTCAGGGCAGATACGCAGTATTTT.

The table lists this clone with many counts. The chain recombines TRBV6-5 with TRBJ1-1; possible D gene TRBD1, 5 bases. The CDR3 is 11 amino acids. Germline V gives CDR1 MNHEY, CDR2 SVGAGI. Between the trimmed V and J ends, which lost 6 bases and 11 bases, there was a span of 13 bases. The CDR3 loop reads CASSLTPGAFF. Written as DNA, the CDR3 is TGTGCCAGCAGCCTCACCCCAGGGGCTTTCTTT.

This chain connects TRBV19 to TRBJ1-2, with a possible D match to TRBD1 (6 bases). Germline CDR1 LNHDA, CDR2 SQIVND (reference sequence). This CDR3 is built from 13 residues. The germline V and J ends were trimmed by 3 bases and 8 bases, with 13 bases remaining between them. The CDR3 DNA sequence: TGTGCCAGTAGTATTCTACAGGGTGGAGGCTACACCTTC. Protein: CASSILQGGGYTF.

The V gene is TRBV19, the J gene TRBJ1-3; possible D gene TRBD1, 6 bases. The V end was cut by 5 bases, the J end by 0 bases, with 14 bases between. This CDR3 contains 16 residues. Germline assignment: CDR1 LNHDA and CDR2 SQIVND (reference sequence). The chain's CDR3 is CASSSHRASSGNTIYF. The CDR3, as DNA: TGTGCCAGTAGTTCCCACAGGGCGTCCTCTGGAAACACCATATATTTT.

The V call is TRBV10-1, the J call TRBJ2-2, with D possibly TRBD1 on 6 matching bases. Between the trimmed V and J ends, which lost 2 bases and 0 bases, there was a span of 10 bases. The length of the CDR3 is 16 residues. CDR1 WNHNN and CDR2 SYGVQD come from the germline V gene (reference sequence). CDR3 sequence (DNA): TGCGCCAGCAGTGAGGCTGGGACATCGAACACCGGGGAGCTGTTTTTT. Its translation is CASSEAGTSNTGELFF.

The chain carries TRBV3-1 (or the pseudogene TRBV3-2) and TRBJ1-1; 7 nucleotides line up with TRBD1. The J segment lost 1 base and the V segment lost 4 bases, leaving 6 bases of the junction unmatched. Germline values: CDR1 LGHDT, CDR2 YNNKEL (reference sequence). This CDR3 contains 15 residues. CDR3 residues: CASSLRDRRNTEAFF. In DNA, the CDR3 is TGTGCCAGCAGCCTCCGGGACAGACGGAACACTGAAGCTTTCTTT.

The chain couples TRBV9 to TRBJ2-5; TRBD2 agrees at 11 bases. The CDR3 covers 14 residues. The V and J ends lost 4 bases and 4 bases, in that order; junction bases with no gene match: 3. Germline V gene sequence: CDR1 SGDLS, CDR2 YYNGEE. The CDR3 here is CASSPGLAGETQYF. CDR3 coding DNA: TGTGCCAGCAGCCCCGGACTAGCGGGAGAGACCCAGTACTTC.

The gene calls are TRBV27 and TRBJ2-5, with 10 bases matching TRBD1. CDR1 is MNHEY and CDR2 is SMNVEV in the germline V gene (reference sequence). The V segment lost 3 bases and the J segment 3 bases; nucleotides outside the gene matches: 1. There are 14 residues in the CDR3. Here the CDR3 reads CASSFGTGEETQYF. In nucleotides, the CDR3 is TGTGCCAGCAGTTTCGGGACAGGGGAAGAGACCCAGTACTTC.

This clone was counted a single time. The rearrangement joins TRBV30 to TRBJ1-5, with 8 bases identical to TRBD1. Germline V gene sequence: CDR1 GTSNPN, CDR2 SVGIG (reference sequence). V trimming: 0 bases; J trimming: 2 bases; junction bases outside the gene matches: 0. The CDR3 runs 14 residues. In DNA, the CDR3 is TGTGCCTGGAGTGTGACAGGGGGCAATCAGCCCCAGCATTTT. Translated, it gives CAWSVTGGNQPQHF.

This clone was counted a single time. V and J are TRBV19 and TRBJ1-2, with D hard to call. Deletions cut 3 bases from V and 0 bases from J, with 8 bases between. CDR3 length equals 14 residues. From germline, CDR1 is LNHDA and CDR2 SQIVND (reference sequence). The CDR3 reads CASSISTSNYGYTF. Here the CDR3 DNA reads TGTGCCAGTAGTATCTCGACTTCTAACTATGGCTACACCTTC.

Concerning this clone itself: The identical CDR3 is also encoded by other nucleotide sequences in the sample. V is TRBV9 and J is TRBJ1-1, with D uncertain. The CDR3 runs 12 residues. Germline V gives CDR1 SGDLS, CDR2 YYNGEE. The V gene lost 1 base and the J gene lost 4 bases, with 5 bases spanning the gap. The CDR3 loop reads CASSVSGTEAFF. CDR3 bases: TGTGCCAGCAGCGTATCCGGCACTGAAGCTTTCTTT.

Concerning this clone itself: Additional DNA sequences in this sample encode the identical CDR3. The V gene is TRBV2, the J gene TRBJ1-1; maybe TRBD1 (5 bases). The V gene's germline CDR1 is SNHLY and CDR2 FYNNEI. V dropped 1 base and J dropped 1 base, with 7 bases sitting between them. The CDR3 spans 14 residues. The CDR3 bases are TGTGCCAGCAGTGAAGGGGGGGGGAACACTGAAGCTTTCTTT. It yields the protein CASSEGGGNTEAFF.

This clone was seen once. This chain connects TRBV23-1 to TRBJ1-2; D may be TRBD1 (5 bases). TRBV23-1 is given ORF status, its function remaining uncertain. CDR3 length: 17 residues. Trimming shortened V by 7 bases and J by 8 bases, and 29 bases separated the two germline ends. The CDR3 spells CASNNEEKQVPPTGYTF. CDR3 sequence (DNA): TGCGCCAGCAACAACGAAGAGAAACAGGTACCCCCAACCGGCTACACCTTC.

The CDR3 nucleotides are TGTGCCAGTAGTATAAGGAGTGTAGAGGGTGGAACCCAGCATTTT. This gives the protein CASSIRSVEGGTQHF. The chain carries TRBV19 and TRBJ1-5; D gene unclear. V was cut by 2 bases and J by 11 bases, with 19 bases left in between. CDR3 length: 15 amino acids. CDR1 LNHDA and CDR2 SQIVND come from the germline V gene (reference sequence).

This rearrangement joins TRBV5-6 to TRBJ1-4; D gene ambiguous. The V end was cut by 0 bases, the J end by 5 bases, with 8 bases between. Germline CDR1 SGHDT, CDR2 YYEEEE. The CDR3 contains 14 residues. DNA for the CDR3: TGTGCCAGCAGCTTGGTAGGGAGGAATGAAAAACTGTTTTTT. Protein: CASSLVGRNEKLFF.

Here the CDR3 DNA reads TGTGCCAGCAGTTCTCCCAGGGGGCTAAATGAGCAGTTCTTC. Protein product: CASSSPRGLNEQFF. V and J are TRBV6-5 and TRBJ2-1, with 8 bases matching TRBD1. The germline V gene has CDR1 MNHEY and CDR2 SVGAGI. The V segment lost 4 bases and the J segment 7 bases; nucleotides outside the gene matches: 6. The CDR3 length is 14 residues.

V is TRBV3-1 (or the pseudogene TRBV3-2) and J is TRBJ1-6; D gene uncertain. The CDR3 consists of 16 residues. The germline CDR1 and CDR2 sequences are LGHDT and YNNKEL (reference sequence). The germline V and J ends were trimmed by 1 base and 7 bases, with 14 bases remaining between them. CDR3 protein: CASSQAIPRGNSPLHF. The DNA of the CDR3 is TGTGCCAGCAGCCAAGCCATTCCCCGAGGCAATTCACCCCTCCACTTT.